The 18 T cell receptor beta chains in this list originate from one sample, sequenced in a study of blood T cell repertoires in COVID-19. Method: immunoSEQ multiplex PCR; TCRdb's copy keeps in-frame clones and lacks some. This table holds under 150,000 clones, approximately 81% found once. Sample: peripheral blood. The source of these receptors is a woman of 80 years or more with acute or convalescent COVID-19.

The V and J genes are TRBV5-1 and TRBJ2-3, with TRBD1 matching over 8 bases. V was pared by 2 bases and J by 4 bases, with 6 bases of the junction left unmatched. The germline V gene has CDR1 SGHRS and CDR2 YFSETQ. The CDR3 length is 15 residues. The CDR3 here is CASSLTAGGPDTQYF. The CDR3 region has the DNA TGCGCCAGCAGCTTAACGGCAGGGGGCCCAGATACGCAGTATTTT.

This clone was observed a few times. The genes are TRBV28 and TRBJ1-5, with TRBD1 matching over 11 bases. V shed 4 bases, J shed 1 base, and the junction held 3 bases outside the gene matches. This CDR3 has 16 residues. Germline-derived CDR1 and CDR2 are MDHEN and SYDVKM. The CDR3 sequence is CASSSDRGLSNQPQHF. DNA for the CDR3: TGTGCCAGCAGTTCGGACAGGGGGCTGAGCAATCAGCCCCAGCATTTT.

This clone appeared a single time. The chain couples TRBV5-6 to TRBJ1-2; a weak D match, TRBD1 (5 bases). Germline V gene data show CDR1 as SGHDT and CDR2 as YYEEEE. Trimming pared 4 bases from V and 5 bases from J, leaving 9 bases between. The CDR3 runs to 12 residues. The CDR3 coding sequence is TGTGCCAGCAGCGTAGACAGTTATGGCTACACCTTC. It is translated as CASSVDSYGYTF.

The CDR3 loop is CASSLSRGWSTEAFF. In DNA form, the CDR3 reads TGTGCCAGCAGTTTATCACGGGGGTGGAGTACTGAAGCTTTCTTT. The rearrangement links TRBV27 to TRBJ1-1; tentative D call: TRBD1 (5 bases). The CDR3 has 15 residues. V shed 0 bases and J shed 5 bases, with 13 bases lying between them. The germline V gene encodes CDR1 MNHEY and CDR2 SMNVEV (reference sequence).

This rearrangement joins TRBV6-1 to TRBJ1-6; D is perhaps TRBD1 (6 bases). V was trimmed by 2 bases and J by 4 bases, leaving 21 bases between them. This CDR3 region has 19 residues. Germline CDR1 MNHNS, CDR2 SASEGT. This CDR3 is CASSELGQGWGNYNSPLHF. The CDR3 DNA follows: TGTGCCAGCAGTGAATTAGGGCAGGGGTGGGGGAATTATAATTCACCCCTCCACTTT.

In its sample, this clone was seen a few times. The DNA of the CDR3 is TGTGCCAGCAGTCCCCTTAGGGGAACTGAAGCTTTCTTT. It specifies CASSPLRGTEAFF. The chain uses TRBV28 and TRBJ1-1; a weak D match, TRBD1 (5 bases). The CDR3 has 13 amino acids. Looked up from germline, CDR1 is MDHEN and CDR2 is SYDVKM. V lost 5 bases, J lost 5 bases, and 12 bases lay in between.

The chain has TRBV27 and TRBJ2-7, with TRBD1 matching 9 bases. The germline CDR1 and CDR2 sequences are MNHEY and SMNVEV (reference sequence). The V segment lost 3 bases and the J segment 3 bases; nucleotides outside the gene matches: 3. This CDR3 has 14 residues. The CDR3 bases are TGTGCCAGCAGTTTCCGGGACAGGGACTACGAGCAGTACTTC. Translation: CASSFRDRDYEQYF.

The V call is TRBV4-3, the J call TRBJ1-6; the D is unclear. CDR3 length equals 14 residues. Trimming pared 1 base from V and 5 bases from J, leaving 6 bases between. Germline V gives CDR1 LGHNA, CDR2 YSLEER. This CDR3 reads CASSQAVHNSPLHF. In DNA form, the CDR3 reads TGCGCCAGCAGCCAAGCAGTCCATAATTCACCCCTCCACTTT.

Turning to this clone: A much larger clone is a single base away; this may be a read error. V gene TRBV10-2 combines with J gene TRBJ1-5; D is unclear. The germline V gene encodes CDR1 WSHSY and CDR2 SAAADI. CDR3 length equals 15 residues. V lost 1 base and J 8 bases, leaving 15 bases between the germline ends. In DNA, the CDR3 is TGCGCCAGCAGTGAGTTGATACAGACAATCGAGCCCCAGCATTTT. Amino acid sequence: CASSELIQTIEPQHF.

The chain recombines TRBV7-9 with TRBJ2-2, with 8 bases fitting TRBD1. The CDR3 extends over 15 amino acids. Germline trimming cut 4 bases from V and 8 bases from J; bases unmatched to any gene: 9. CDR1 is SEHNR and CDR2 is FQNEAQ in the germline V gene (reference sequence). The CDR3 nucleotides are TGTGCCAGCAGCTCGAGGACAGGGTTCACGGGGGAGCTGTTTTTT. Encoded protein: CASSSRTGFTGELFF.

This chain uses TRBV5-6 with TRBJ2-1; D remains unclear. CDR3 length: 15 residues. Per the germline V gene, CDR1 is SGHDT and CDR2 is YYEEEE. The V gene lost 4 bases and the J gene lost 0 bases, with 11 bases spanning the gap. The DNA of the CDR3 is TGTGCCAGCAGCAACTCCCCATACTCCTACAATGAGCAGTTCTTC. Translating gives CASSNSPYSYNEQFF.

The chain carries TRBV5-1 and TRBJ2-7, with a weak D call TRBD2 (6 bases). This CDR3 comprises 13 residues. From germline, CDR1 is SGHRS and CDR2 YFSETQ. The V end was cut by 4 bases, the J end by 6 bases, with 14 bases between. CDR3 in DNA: TGCGCCAGCAGCCCGGCCCCAGCGGGCGAGCAGTACTTC. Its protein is CASSPAPAGEQYF.

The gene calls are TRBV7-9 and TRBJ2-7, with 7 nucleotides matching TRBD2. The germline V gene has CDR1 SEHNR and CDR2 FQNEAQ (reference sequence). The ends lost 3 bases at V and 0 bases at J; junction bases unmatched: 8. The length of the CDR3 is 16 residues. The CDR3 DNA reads TGTGCCAGCAGCTTCGGCCTAGCGGCGAGCTCCTACGAGCAGTACTTC. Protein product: CASSFGLAASSYEQYF.

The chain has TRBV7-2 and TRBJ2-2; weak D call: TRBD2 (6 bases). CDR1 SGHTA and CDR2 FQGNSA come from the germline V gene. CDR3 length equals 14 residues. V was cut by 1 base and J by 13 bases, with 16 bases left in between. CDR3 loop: CASSLEGLEKRLFF. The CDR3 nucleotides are TGTGCCAGCAGCTTAGAGGGACTGGAAAAGAGGCTGTTTTTT.

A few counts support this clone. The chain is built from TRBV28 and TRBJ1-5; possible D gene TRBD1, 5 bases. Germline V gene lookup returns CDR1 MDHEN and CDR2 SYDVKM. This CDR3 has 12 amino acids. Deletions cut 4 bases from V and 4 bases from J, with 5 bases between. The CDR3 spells CASSSGNQPQHF. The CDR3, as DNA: TGTGCCAGCAGTTCAGGGAATCAGCCCCAGCATTTT.

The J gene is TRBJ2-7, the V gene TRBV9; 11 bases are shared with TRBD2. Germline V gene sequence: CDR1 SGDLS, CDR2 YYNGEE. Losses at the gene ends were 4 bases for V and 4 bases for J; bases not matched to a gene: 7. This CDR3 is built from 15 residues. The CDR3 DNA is TGTGCCAGCAGCCCAGTGGGGACTAGCGGTTACGAGCAGTACTTC. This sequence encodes CASSPVGTSGYEQYF.

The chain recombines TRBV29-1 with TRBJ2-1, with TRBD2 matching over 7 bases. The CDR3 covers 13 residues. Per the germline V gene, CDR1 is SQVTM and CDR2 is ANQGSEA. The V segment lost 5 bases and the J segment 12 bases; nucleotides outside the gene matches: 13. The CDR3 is CSVRRLAGGVQFF. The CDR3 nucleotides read TGCAGCGTTCGCAGACTAGCCGGTGGAGTGCAGTTCTTC.

CDR3 sequence reads: CASSKTGLNTGELFF. The CDR3 DNA reads TGTGCCAGCAGCAAGACAGGGTTGAACACCGGGGAGCTGTTTTTT. The gene calls are TRBV11-3 and TRBJ2-2; 7 bases are shared with TRBD1. The trim removed 5 bases at V and 1 base at J, leaving 4 bases unmatched. The germline gives CDR1 SGHNT, CDR2 YENEEA. The CDR3 covers 15 residues.